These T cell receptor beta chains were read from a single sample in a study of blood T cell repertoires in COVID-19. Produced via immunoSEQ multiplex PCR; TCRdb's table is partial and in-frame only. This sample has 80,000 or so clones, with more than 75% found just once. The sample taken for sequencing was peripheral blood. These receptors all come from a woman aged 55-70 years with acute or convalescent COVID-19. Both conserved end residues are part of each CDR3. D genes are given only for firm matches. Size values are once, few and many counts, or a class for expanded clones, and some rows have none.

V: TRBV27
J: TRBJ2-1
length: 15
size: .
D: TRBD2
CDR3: CASSLASGSYNEQFF
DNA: TGTGCCAGCAGTTTAGCTAGCGGATCCTACAATGAGCAGTTCTTC

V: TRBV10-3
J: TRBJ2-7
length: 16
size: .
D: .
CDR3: CAIRQGGGDYTYEQYF
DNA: TGTGCCATCAGACAGGGGGGAGGGGATTATACCTACGAGCAGTACTTC

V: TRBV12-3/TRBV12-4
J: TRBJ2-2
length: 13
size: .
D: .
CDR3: CASSLGWSGELFF
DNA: TGTGCCAGCAGTTTGGGCTGGTCCGGGGAGCTGTTTTTT

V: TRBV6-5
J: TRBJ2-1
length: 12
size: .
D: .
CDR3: CASSGTYNEQFF
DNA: TGTGCCAGCTCCGGGACTTACAATGAGCAGTTCTTC

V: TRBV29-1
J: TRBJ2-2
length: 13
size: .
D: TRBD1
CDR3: CSVGQGNTGELFF
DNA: TGCAGCGTGGGACAGGGAAACACCGGGGAGCTGTTTTTT

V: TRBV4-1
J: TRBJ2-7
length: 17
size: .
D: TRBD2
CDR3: CASSQTWGGSSSYEQYF
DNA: TGCGCCAGCAGCCAAACGTGGGGGGGTTCGAGCTCCTACGAGCAGTACTTC

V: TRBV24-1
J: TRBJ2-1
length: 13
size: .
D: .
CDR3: CATESGWSNEQFF
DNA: TGTGCCACGGAAAGCGGCTGGTCCAATGAGCAGTTCTTC

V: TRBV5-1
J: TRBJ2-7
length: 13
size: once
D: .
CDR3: CASSLGASYEQYF
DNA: TGCGCCAGCAGCTTGGGAGCCTCCTACGAGCAGTACTTC

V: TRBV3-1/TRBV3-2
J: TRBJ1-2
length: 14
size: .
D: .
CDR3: CASSPSSGAYGYTF
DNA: TGTGCCAGCAGCCCTTCGTCAGGGGCCTATGGCTACACCTTC

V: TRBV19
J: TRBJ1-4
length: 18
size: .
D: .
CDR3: CTSRDRAGGRGANEKLFF
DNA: TGTACCAGTAGGGACCGAGCCGGGGGGCGCGGGGCTAATGAAAAACTGTTTTTT

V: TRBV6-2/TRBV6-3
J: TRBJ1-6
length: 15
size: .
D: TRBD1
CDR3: CASSYTDRGHSPLHF
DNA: TGTGCCAGCAGTTACACGGACAGGGGGCATTCACCCCTCCACTTT

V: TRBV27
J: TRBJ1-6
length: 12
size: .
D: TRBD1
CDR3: CASSHRGSPLHF
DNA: TGTGCCAGCAGTCACAGGGGTTCACCCCTCCACTTT

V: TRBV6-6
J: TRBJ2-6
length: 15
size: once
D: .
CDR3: CASSYSIAGANVLTF
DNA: TGTGCCAGCAGTTACTCGATAGCTGGGGCCAACGTCCTGACTTTC

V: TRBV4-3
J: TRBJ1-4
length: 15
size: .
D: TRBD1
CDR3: CASSQQTGTNEKLFF
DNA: TGCGCCAGCAGCCAACAGACAGGGACTAATGAAAAACTGTTTTTT

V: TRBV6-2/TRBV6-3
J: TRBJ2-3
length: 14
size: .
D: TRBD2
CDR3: CASTPSGLAGTQYF
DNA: TGTGCCAGCACCCCCTCAGGACTAGCGGGAACGCAGTATTTT

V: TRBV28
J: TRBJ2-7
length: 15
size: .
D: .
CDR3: CASSPQTALSYEQYF
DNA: TGTGCCAGCAGTCCCCAGACAGCCCTCTCCTACGAGCAGTACTTC

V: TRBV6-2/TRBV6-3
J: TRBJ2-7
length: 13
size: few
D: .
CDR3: CASSYSKRYEQYF
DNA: TGTGCCAGCAGTTACTCAAAACGGTACGAGCAGTACTTC

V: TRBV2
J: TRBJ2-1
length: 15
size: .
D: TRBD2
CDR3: CASTVGLAGANEQFF
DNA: TGTGCCAGCACCGTCGGACTAGCGGGAGCGAATGAGCAGTTCTTC

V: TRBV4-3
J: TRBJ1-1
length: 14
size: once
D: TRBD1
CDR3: CASSPRQGATEAFF
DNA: TGCGCCAGCAGCCCAAGACAGGGGGCCACTGAAGCTTTCTTT

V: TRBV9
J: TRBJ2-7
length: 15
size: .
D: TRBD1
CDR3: CASSVEDRGLSPLYF
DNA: TGTGCCAGCAGCGTAGAAGACAGGGGGCTTTCCCCCCTCTACTTC

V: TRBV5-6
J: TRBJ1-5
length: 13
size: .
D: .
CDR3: CASSFSGDQPQHF
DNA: TGTGCCAGCAGCTTTTCAGGGGATCAGCCCCAGCATTTT

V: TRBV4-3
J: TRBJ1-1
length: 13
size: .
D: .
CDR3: CASSLQVNTEAFF
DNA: TGCGCCAGCAGCCTACAGGTGAACACTGAAGCTTTCTTT

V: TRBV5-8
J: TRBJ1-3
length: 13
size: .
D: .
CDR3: CASSFGGTGTIYF
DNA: TGTGCCAGCAGCTTTGGTGGAACAGGCACCATATATTTT

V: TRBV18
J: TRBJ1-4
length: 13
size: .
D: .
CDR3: CASSAGANEKLFF
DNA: TGTGCCAGCTCAGCGGGAGCTAATGAAAAACTGTTTTTT